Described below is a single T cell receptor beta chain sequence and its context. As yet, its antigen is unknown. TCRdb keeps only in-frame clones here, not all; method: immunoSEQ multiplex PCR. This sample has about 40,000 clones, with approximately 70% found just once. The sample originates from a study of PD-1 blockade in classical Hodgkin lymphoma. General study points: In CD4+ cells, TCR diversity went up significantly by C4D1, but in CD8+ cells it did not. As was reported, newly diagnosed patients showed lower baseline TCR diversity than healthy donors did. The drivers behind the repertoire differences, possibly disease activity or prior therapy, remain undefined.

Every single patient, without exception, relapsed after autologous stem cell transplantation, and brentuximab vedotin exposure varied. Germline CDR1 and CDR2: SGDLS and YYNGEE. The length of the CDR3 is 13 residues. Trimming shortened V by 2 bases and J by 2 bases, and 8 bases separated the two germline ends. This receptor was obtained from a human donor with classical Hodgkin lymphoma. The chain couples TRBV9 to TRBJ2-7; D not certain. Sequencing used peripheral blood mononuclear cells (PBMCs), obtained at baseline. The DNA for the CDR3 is TGTGCCAGCAGCGTTGGTACTGCCTACGAGCAGTACTTC. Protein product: CASSVGTAYEQYF.